Each of the 3 T cell receptor beta chains below was sequenced from the same sample in a study of cytotoxic CD8 clonotypes in ibrutinib-treated CLL. Some clones are missing from TCRdb's copy, which holds only in-frame ones; the method was immunoSEQ multiplex PCR. The repertoire holds 12,000 or so clones, with over 75% as singletons. The sequences come from PBMCs, collected at disease progression, from a patient treated with ibrutinib. All receptors derive from a human donor with chronic lymphocytic leukemia.

This sequence joins TRBV11-2 and TRBJ2-7; D is perhaps TRBD2 (5 bases). Trimming stripped 1 base from V and 4 bases from J, with 14 bases between. The CDR3 spans 15 residues. Germline values: CDR1 SGHAT, CDR2 FQNNGV. The CDR3 reads CASSLAVGVPYEQYF. In DNA form, the CDR3 reads TGTGCCAGCAGCTTAGCTGTGGGAGTTCCATACGAGCAGTACTTC.

The rearrangement uses TRBV28 and TRBJ1-5, with 9 nucleotides matching TRBD1. This CDR3 is 14 amino acids long. J gave up 5 bases and V 7 bases, and 6 bases lay outside the gene matches. Germline assignment: CDR1 MDHEN and CDR2 SYDVKM. The DNA of the CDR3 is TGTGCCAGCACCTGGACAGGGGTTGATCAGCCCCAGCATTTT. This encodes CASTWTGVDQPQHF. Variable domain in full (rest from reference TRBV28 and TRBJ1-5): DVKVTQSSRYLVKRTGEKVFLECVQDMDHENMFWYRQDPGLGLRLIYFSYDVKMKEKGDIPEGYSVSREKKERFSLILESASTNQTSMYLCASTWTGVDQPQHFGDGTRLSIL.

V usage is TRBV11-1 and J usage is TRBJ1-1; no firm D call. This CDR3 comprises 12 residues. Germline CDR1 and CDR2: SGHAT and FQDESV (reference sequence). V was cut by 3 bases and J by 11 bases, with 13 bases left in between. The CDR3 sequence: CASSFFPGEAFF. The CDR3 nucleotides are TGTGCCAGCAGCTTCTTCCCCGGGGAGGCTTTCTTT.